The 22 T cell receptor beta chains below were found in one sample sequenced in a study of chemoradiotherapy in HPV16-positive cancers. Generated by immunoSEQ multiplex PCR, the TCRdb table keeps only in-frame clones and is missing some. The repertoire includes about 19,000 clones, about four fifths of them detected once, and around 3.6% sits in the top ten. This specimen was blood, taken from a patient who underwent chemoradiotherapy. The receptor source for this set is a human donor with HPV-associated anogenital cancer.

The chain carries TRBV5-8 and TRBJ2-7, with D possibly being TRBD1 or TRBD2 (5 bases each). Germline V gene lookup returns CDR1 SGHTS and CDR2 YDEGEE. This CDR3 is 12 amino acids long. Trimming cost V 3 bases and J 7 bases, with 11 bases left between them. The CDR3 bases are TGTGCCAGCAGCTGGACTTGGGGGGAGCAGTACTTC. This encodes CASSWTWGEQYF.

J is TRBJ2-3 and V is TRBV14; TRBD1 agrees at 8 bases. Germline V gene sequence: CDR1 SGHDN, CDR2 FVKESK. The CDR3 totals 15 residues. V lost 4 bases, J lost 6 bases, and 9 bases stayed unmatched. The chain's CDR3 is CASSPRTGNPDTQYF. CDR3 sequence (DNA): TGTGCCAGCAGCCCACGGACAGGGAACCCCGATACGCAGTATTTT.

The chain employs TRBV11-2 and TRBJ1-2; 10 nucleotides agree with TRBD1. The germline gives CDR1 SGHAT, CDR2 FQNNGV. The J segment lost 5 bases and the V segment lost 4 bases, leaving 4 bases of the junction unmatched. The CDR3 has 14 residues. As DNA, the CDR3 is TGTGCCAGCAGCTCCTCGGGACAGGGGTATGGCTACACCTTC. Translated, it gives CASSSSGQGYGYTF.

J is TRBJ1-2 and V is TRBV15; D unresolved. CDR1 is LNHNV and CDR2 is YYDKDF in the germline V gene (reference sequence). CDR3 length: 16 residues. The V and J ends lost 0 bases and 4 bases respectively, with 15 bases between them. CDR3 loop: CATSRDLKAGTYGYTF. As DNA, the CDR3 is TGTGCCACCAGCAGAGATCTGAAGGCGGGAACCTATGGCTACACCTTC.

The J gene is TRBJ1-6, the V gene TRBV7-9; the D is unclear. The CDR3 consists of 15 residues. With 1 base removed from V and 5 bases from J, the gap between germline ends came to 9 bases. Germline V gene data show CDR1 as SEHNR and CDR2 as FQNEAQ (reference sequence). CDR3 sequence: CASSLGRQDNSPLHF. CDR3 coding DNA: TGTGCCAGCAGCTTAGGCAGGCAGGATAATTCACCCCTCCACTTT. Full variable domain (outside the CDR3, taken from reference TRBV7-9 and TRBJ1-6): DTGVSQNPRHKITKRGQNVTFRCDPISEHNRLYWYRQTLGQGPEFLTYFQNEAQLEKSRLLSDRFSAERPKGSFSTLEIQRTEQGDSAMYLCASSLGRQDNSPLHFGNGTRLTVT.

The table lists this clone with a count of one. DNA for the CDR3: TGTGCCAGCAGTTTGGAGACCGGGGAGCTGTTTTTT. It translates to CASSLETGELFF. The genes are TRBV28 and TRBJ2-2; no firm D call. This CDR3 has 12 amino acids. Trimming took off 3 bases at V and 5 bases at J, with 4 bases between the two ends. Germline CDR1 reads MDHEN; CDR2 reads SYDVKM.

CDR3 residues: CASSLRAPLTSGGTYEQYF. In DNA, the CDR3 is TGTGCCAGCAGTCTCAGGGCGCCTTTGACTAGCGGGGGTACCTACGAGCAGTACTTC. This chain uses TRBV27 with TRBJ2-5, with 12 bases lining up with TRBD2. The DNA end favors TRBJ2-7, so the J call may be wrong. This CDR3 has 19 residues. The germline CDR1 and CDR2 sequences are MNHEY and SMNVEV (reference sequence).

The CDR3 DNA reads TGTGCCAGCAACAATGGTGACAGGGTTAGGGATACGCAGTATTTT. It translates to CASNNGDRVRDTQYF. This chain links TRBV6-6 with TRBJ2-3; 7 nucleotides line up with TRBD1. Germline trimming cut 7 bases from V and 6 bases from J; bases unmatched to any gene: 13. Germline V lookup: CDR1 MNHNY, CDR2 SVGAGI (reference sequence). There are 15 residues in the CDR3.

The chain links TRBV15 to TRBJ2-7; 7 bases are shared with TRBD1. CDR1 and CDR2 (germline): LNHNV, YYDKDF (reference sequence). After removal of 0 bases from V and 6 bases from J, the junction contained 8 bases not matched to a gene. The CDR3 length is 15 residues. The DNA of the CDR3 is TGTGCCACCAGCAGAGATAGAGGGGGCGGCGGCGAGCAGTACTTC. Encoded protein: CATSRDRGGGGEQYF.

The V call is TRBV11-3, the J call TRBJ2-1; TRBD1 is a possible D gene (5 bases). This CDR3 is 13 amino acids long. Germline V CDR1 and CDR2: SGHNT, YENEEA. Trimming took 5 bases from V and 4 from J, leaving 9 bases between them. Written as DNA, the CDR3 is TGTGCCAGCAGCACGCAGGGTTACAATGAGCAGTTCTTC. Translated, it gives CASSTQGYNEQFF.

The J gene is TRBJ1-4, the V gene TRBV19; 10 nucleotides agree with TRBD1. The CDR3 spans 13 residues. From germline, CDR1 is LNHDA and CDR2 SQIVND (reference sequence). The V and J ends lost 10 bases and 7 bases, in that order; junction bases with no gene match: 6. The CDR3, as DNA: TGTGCCACATCGGGACAGGGGACTGAAAAACTGTTTTTT. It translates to CATSGQGTEKLFF.

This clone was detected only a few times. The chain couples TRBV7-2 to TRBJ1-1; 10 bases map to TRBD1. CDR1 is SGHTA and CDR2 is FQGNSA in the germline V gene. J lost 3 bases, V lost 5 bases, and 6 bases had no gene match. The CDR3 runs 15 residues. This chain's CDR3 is CASSPGQGGDTEAFF. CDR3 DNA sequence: TGTGCCAGCAGCCCCGGACAGGGGGGGGACACTGAAGCTTTCTTT. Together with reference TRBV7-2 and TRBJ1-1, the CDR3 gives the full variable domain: GAGVSQSPSNKVTEKGKDVELRCDPISGHTALYWYRQSLGQGLEFLIYFQGNSAPDKSGLPSDRFSAERTGGSVSTLTIQRTQQEDSAVYLCASSPGQGGDTEAFFGQGTRLTVV.

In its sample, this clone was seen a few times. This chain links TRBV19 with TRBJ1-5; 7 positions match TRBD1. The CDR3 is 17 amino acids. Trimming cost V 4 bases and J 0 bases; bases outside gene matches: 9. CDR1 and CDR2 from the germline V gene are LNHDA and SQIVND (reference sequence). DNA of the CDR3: TGTGCCAGTAGTAGTTACGGGACAGTTAATAGCAATCAGCCCCAGCATTTT. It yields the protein CASSSYGTVNSNQPQHF.

The CDR3: CASGLVGNTEAFF. The DNA of the CDR3 is TGTGCTAGTGGTTTGGTCGGGAACACTGAAGCTTTCTTT. The rearrangement joins TRBV12-5 to TRBJ1-1; the D is unclear. This CDR3 region has 13 residues. CDR1 is LGHNT, CDR2 FRNRAP, per germline. The V end lost 0 bases, the J end lost 1 base, and 3 bases lay between the germline ends.

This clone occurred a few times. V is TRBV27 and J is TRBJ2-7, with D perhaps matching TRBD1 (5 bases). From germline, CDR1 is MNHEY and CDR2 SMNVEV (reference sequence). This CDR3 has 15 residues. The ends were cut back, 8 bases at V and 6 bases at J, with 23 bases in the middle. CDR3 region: CASRQSLGAPGEQYF. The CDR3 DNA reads TGTGCCAGCCGACAAAGCTTAGGGGCCCCCGGCGAGCAGTACTTC.

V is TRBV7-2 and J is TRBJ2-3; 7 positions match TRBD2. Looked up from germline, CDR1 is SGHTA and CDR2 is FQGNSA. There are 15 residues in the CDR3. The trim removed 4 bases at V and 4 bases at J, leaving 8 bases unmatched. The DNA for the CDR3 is TGTGCCAGCAGCTCTAGCGGTCCGGGCCCAGATACGCAGTATTTT. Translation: CASSSSGPGPDTQYF.

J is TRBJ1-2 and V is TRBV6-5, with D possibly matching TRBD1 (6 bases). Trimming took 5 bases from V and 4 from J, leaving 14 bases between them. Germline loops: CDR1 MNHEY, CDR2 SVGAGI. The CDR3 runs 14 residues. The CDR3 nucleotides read TGTGCCAGCAGTCCCCTGGGGGGCTTCTATGGCTACACCTTC. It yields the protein CASSPLGGFYGYTF.

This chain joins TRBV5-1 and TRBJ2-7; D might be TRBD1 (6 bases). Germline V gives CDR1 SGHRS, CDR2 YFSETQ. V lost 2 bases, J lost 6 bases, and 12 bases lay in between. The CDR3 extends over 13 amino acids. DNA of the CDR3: TGCGCCAGCAGCTTAACAGGGTTTCGCGAGCAGTACTTC. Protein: CASSLTGFREQYF. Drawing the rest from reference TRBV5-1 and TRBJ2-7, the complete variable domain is KAGVTQTPRYLIKTRGQQVTLSCSPISGHRSVSWYQQTPGQGLQFLFEYFSETQRNKGNFPGRFSGRQFSNSRSEMNVSTLELGDSALYLCASSLTGFREQYFGPGTRLTVT.

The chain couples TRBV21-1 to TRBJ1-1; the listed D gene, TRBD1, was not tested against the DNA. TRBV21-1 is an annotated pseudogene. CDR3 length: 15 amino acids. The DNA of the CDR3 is TGTGCCAGCAGCATCGAGGGGGCCATGAACACTGAAGCTTTCTTT. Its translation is CASSIEGAMNTEAFF.

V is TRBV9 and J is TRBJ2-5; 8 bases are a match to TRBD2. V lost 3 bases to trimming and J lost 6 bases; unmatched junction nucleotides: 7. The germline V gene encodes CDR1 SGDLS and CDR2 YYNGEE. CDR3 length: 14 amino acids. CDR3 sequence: CASSGSGGPQTQYF. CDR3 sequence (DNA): TGTGCCAGCAGCGGCTCGGGGGGGCCCCAGACCCAGTACTTC.

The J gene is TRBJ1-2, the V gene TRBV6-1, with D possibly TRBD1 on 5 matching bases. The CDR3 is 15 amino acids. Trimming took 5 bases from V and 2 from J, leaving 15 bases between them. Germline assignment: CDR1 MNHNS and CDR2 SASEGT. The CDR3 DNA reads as TGTGCCAGCAGTTTGGGACGGAATGGGAACTATGGCTACACCTTC. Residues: CASSLGRNGNYGYTF.

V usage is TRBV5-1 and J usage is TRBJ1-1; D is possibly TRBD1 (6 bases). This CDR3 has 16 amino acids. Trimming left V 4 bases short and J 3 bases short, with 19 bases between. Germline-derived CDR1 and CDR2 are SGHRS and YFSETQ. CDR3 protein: CASSRRGGYGDTEAFF. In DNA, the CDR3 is TGCGCCAGCAGCCGCCGCGGGGGCTATGGGGACACTGAAGCTTTCTTT. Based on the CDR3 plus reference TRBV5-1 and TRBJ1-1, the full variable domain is KAGVTQTPRYLIKTRGQQVTLSCSPISGHRSVSWYQQTPGQGLQFLFEYFSETQRNKGNFPGRFSGRQFSNSRSEMNVSTLELGDSALYLCASSRRGGYGDTEAFFGQGTRLTVV.